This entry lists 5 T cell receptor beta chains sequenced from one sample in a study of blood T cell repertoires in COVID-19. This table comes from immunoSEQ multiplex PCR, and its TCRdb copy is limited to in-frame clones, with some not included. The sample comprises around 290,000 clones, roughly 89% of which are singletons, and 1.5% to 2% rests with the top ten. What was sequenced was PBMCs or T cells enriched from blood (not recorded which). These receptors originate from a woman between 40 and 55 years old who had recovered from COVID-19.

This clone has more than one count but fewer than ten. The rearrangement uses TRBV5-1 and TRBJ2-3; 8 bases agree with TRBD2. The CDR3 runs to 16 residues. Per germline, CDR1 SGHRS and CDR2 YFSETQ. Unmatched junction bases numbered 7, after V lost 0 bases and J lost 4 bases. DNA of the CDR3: TGCGCCAGCAGCTTGGGTCTAGCGGGTCTCCCAGATACGCAGTATTTT. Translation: CASSLGLAGLPDTQYF.

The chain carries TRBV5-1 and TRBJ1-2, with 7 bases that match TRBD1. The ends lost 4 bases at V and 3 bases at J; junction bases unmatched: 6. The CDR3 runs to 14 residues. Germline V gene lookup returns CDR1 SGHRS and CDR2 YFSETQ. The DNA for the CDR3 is TGCGCCAGCAGCGACCGGACAGGAGACTATGGCTACACCTTC. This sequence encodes CASSDRTGDYGYTF.

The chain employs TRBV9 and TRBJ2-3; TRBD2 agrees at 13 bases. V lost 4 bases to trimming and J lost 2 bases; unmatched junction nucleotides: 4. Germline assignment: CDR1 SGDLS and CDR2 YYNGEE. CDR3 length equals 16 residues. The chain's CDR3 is CASSSGLAGITDTQYF. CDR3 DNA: TGTGCCAGCAGCTCGGGACTAGCGGGGATCACAGATACGCAGTATTTT.

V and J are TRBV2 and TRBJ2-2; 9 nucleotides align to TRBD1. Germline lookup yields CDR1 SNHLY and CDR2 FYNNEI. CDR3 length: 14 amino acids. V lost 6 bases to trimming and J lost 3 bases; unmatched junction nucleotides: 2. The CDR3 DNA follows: TGTGCCAGCAGCCGACAGGGGGACACCGGGGAGCTGTTTTTT. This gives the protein CASSRQGDTGELFF.

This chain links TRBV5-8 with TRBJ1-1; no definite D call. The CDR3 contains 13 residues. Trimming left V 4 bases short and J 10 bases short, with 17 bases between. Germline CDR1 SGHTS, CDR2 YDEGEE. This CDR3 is CASSRYPEFAAFF. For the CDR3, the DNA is TGTGCCAGCAGCCGTTACCCCGAGTTTGCAGCTTTCTTT.